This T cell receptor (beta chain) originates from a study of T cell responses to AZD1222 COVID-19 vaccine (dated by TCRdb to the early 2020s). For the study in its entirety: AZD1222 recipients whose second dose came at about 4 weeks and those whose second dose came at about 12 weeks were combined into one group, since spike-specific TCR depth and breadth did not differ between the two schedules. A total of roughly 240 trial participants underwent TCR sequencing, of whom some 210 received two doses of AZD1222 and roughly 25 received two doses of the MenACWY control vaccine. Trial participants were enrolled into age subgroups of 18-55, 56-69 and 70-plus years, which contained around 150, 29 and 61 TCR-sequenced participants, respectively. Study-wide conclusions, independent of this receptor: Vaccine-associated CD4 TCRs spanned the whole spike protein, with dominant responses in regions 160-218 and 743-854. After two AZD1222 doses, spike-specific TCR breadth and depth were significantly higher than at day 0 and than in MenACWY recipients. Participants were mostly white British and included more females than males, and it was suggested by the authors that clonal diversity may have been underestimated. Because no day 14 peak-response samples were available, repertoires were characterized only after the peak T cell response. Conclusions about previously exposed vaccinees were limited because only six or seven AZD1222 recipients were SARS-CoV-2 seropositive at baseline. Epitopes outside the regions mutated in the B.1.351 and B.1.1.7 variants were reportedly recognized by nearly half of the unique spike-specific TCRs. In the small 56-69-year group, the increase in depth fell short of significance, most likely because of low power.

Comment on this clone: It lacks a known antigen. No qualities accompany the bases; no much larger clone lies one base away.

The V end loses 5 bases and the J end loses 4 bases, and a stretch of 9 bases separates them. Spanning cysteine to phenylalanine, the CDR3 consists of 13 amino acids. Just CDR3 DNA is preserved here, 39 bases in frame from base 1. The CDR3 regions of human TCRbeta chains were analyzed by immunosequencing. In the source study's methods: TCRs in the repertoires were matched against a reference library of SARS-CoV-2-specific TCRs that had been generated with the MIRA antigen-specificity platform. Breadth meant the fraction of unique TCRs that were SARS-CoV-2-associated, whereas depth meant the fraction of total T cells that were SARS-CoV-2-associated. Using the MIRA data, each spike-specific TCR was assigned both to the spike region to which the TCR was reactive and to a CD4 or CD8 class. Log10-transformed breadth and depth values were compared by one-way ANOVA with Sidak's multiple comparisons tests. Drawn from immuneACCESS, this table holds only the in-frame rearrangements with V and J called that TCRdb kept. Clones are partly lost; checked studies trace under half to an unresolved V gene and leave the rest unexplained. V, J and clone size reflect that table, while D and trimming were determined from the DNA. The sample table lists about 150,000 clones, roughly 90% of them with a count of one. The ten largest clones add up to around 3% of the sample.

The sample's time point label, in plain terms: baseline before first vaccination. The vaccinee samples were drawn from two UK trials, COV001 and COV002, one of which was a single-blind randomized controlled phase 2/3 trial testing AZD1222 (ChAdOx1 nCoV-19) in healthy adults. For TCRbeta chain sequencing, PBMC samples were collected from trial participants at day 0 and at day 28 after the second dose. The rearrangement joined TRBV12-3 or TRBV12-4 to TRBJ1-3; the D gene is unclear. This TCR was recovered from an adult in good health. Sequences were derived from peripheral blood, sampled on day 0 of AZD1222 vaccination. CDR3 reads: CASSGGLGNTIYF. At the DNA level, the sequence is TGTGCCAGCAGTGGAGGTCTCGGAAACACCATATATTTT.